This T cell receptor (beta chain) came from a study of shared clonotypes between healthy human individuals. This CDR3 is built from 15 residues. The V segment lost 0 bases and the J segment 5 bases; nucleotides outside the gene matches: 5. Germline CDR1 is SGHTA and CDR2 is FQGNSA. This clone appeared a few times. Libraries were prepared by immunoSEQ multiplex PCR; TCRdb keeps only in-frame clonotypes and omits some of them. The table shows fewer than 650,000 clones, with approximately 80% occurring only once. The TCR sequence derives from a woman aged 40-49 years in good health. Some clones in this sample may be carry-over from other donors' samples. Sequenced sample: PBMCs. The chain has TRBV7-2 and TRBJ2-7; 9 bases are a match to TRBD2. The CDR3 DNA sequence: TGTGCCAGCAGCTTAGCGGTAGCGGGAGTACACGAGCAGTACTTC. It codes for CASSLAVAGVHEQYF.